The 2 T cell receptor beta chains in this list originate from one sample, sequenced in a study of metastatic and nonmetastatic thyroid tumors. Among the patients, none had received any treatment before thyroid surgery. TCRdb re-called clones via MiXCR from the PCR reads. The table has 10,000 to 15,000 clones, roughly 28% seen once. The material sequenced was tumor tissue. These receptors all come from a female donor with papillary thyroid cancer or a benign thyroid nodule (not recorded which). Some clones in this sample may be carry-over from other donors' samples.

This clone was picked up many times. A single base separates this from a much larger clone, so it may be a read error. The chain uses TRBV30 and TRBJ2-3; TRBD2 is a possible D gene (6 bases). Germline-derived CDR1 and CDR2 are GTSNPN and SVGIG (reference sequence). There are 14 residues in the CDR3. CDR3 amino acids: CAWSGLVNTGTQYF. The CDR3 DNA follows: TGTGCCTGGAGTGGACTAGTGAATACAGGTACGCAGTATTTT. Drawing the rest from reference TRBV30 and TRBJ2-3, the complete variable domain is SQTIHQWPATLVQPVGSPLSLECTVEGTSNPNLYWYRQAAGRGLQLLFYSVGIGQISSEVPQNLSASRPQDRQFILSSKKLLLSDSGFYLCAWSGLVNTGTQYFGPGTRLTVL.

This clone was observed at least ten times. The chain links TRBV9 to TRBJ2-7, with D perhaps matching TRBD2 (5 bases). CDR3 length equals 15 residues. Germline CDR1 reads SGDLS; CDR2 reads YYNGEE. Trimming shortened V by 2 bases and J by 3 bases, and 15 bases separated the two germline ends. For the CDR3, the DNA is TGTGCCAGCAGCGTCCTCGGGGAGCCGTACTACGAGCAGTACTTC. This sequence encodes CASSVLGEPYYEQYF.